Listed here is a single TCR beta chain. V was clipped by 0 bases and J by 0 bases, with 10 bases between them. CDR1 SGHRS and CDR2 YFSETQ come from the germline V gene. The CDR3 extends over 16 amino acids. These data are taken from a study of blood T cell repertoires in COVID-19. Here immunoSEQ multiplex PCR was the method, and the copy in TCRdb shows in-frame clones only, minus some. The sample has over 200,000 clones, around nine tenths seen once. This chain joins TRBV5-1 and TRBJ1-3, with D perhaps matching TRBD1 (6 bases). The receptor was derived from a woman in her sixties or seventies with acute or convalescent COVID-19. The specimen was peripheral blood. This chain's CDR3 is CASSLGQVHSGNTIYF. In DNA, the CDR3 is TGCGCCAGCAGCTTGGGACAGGTTCACTCTGGAAACACCATATATTTT.